The present T cell receptor beta chain was sequenced within a study of radiotherapy plus CTLA-4 blockade in lung cancer. Generated by immunoSEQ multiplex PCR, the TCRdb table keeps only in-frame clones and is missing some. The repertoire holds 15,000 or so clones, around three quarters seen once, with 46% in the top ten. CDR3 size: 13 residues. Germline CDR1 is MGHRA and CDR2 is YSYEKL. After removal of 5 bases from V and 5 bases from J, the junction contained 5 bases not matched to a gene. The J gene is TRBJ1-1, the V gene TRBV4-1; 7 bases are shared with TRBD1. The material sequenced was peripheral blood, taken from a patient treated with radiotherapy plus ipilimumab. The sequence was obtained from a human donor with non-small cell lung cancer whose response to radiotherapy plus ipilimumab could not be evaluated. CDR3 residues: CASSYRGSTEAFF. The CDR3 DNA is TGCGCCAGCAGCTACAGGGGAAGTACTGAAGCTTTCTTT.